This entry lists 4 T cell receptor beta chains sequenced from one sample in a study of T cell responses to AZD1222 COVID-19 vaccine. The repertoire was sequenced with immunoSEQ multiplex PCR; TCRdb's copy has only in-frame clones and lacks some. In the table there are 99,000 or so clones, nearly 90% of which are singletons. The specimen was peripheral blood, collected on day 0 of AZD1222 vaccination. These receptors were taken from an adult in good health.

The chain is built from TRBV11-2 and TRBJ2-7, with TRBD1 matching 8 bases. The CDR3 spans 17 residues. The germline CDR1 and CDR2 sequences are SGHAT and FQNNGV. J was trimmed by 4 bases and V by 2 bases; bases with no gene match: 13. The CDR3 nucleotides are TGTGCCAGCAGCTTATTTGTTGGGGGGACAGGAGGTTACGAGCAGTACGTC. This codes for CASSLFVGGTGGYEQYV.

The V gene is TRBV6-5, the J gene TRBJ1-5, with TRBD1 matching 9 bases. Trimming took 7 bases from V and 7 from J; bases not matched to a gene: 8. There are 14 residues in the CDR3. CDR1 MNHEY and CDR2 SVGAGI come from the germline V gene. CDR3 sequence reads: CASKLGQGAQPQHF. Written as DNA, the CDR3 is TGTGCCAGCAAGTTGGGACAGGGCGCCCAGCCCCAGCATTTT.

The V and J genes are TRBV4-2 and TRBJ1-3, with D hard to call. The ends were cut back, 0 bases at V and 0 bases at J, with 6 bases in the middle. From germline, CDR1 is LGHNA and CDR2 YNFKEQ. CDR3 length equals 15 residues. The DNA of the CDR3 is TGTGCCAGCAGCCAAGATGGGATCTCTGGAAACACCATATATTTT. It translates to CASSQDGISGNTIYF.

The chain combines TRBV21-1 with TRBJ2-1; TRBD2 is the table's D call, not checked against the DNA. TRBV21-1 has pseudogene status. The CDR3 runs 19 residues. CDR3: CASSKVDSGAGSAYNEQFF. CDR3 sequence (DNA): TGTGCCAGCAGCAAAGTGGACAGCGGAGCGGGGAGTGCCTACAATGAGCAGTTCTTC.